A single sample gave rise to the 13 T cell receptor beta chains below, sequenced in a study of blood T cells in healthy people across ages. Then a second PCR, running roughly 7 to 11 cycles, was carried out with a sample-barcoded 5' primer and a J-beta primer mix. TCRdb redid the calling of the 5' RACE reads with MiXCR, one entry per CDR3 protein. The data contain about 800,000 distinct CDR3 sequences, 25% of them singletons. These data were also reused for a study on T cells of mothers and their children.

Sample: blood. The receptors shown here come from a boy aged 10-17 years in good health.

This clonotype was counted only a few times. CDR3 nucleotide sequence: TGTGCCAGCAGCTTATTCTTGCGTAGCGCCCTCTCCTACAATGAGCAGTTCTTC. Translation: CASSLFLRSALSYNEQFF. The chain employs TRBV7-6 and TRBJ2-1; TRBD2 might be the D (5 bases). In germline, CDR1 is SGHVS, CDR2 FNYEAQ. Trimming took off 2 bases at V and 0 bases at J, with 17 bases between the two ends. CDR3 size: 18 residues.

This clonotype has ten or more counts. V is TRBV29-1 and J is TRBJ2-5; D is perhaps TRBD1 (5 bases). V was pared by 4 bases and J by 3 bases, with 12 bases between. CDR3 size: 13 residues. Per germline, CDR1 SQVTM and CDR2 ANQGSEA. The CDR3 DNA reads TGCAGCGTTGTAAGGGGATTAAAAGAGACCCAGTACTTC. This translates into CSVVRGLKETQYF.

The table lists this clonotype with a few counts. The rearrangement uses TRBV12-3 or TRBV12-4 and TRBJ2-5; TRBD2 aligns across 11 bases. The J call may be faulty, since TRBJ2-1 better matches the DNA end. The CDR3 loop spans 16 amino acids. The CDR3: CASSSLAGGLVNEQFF. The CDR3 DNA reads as TGTGCCAGCAGTTCCTTAGCGGGAGGGCTTGTCAATGAGCAGTTCTTC.

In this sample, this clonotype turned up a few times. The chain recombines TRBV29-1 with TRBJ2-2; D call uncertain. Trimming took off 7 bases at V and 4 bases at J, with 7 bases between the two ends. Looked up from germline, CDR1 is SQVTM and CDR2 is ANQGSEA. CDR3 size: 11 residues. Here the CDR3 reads CSGRITGELFF. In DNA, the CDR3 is TGCAGCGGCCGTATCACCGGGGAGCTGTTTTTT.

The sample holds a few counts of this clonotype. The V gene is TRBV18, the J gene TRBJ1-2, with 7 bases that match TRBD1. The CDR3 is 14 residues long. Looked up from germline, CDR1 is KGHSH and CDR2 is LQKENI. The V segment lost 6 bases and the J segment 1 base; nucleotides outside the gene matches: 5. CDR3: CASSGTALNYGYTF. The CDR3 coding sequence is TGTGCCAGCTCCGGGACAGCCCTTAACTATGGCTACACCTTC.

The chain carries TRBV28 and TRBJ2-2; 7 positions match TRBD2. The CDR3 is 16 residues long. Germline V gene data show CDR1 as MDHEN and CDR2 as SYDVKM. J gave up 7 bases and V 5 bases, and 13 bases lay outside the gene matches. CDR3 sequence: CASSPRGREDIGELFF. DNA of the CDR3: TGTGCCAGCAGTCCTCGGGGACGGGAGGATATCGGGGAGCTGTTTTTT.

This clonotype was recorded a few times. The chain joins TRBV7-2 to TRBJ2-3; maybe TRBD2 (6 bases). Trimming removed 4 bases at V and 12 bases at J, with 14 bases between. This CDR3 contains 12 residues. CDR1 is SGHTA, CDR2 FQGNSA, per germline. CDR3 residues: CASSSFPGLQYF. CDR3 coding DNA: TGTGCCAGCAGCTCCTTCCCGGGACTCCAGTATTTT.

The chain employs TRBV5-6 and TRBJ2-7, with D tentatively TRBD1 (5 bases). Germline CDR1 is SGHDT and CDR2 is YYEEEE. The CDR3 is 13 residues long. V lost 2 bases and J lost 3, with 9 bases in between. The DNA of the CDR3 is TGTGCCAGCAGCTTCAGACAGATCTACGAGCAGTACTTC. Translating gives CASSFRQIYEQYF.

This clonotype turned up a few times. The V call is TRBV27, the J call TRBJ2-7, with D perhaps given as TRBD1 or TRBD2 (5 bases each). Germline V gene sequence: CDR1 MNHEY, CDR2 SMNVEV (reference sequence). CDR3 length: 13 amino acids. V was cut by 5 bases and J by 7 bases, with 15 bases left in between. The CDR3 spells CASSVGPTFEQYF. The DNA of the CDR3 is TGTGCCAGCAGTGTGGGACCGACGTTTGAGCAGTACTTC.

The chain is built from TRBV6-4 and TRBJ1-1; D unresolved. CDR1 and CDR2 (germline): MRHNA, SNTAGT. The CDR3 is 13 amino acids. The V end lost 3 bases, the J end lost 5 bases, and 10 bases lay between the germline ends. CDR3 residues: CASSESRGTEAFF. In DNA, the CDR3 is TGTGCCAGCAGTGAATCCCGGGGTACTGAAGCTTTCTTT.

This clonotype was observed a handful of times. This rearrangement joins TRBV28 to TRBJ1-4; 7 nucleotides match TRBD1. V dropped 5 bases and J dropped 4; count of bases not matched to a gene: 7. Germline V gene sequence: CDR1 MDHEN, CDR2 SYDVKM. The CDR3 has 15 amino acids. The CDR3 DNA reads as TGTGCCAGCAGTGTACCGGGACAGATTAATGAAAAACTGTTTTTT. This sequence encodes CASSVPGQINEKLFF.

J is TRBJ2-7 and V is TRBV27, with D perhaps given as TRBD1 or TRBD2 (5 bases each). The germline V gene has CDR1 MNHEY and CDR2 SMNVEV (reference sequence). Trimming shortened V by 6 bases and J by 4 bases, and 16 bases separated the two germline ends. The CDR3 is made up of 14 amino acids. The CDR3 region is CASRGTGSFYEQYF. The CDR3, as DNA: TGTGCCAGCAGGGGGACGGGCTCTTTTTACGAGCAGTACTTC.

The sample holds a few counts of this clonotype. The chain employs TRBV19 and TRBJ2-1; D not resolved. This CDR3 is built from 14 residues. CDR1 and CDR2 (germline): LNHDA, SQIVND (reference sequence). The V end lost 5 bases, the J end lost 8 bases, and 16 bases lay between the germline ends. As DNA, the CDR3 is TGTGCCAGTAGTCCGTCTAGTGCTTCGGATGAGCAGTTCTTC. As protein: CASSPSSASDEQFF.